The clone carrying this T cell receptor beta chain appeared once. Its antigen is undetermined. The CDR3 has 11 residues. CDR1 and CDR2 (germline): PRHDT, FYEKMQ (reference sequence). V lost 8 bases, J lost 5 bases, and 9 bases lay in between. The record originates from a study of a mutant IDH1 vaccine in newly diagnosed glioma. TCRdb's copy holds only in-frame clones and misses some; the assay was immunoSEQ multiplex PCR. Of roughly 50,000 clones listed, 80% to 90% are singletons. As for time point: week 23, last vaccination. Each dose of the vaccine consisted of 300 ug of mutant IDH1 20-mer peptide, with topical imiquimod.

Source: PBMCs, taken from a glioma patient whose treatment included an IDH1 peptide vaccine. This receptor was taken from a woman aged 40 to 55 with glioma. Some clones in this sample may be carry-over from other donors' samples. The chain uses TRBV13 and TRBJ2-5; D is unclear. The CDR3 region is CASGFGETQYF. Written as DNA, the CDR3 is TGTGCCAGCGGGTTCGGGGAGACCCAGTACTTC.